This section outlines one TCR beta chain sequence together with its context. These data originate in a study of blood T cell repertoires in COVID-19. Turning to the study itself: Both acute and convalescent COVID-19 samples were obtained from the United States, Italy and Spain. The cDNA or gDNA used as material had been derived from T cells, B-cell-depleted T cells, or PBMCs.

From germline, CDR1 is SGHTA and CDR2 FQGNSA. With 5 bases clipped from V and 4 bases from J, the junction kept 12 bases outside the gene matches. The CDR3 runs to 17 residues. Per the authors' pipeline: Amplified reference gene primers provided the basis for estimating nucleated cell counts. Measured with immunoSEQ multiplex PCR; TCRdb has only the in-frame clones, and not every one. V and J calls and clone size are given by that table; D and trimming were obtained from the DNA. Altogether 250,000 to 350,000 clones are present, roughly 88% being singletons, with the ten largest covering almost 9.5%.

Sequencing was done on a sample of peripheral blood. The sequence was obtained from a young man with active or convalescent COVID-19. The rearrangement uses TRBV7-2 and TRBJ1-2; TRBD1 matches 11 bases. The CDR3 loop reads CASSPDRGLGGSYGYTF. The CDR3 DNA reads as TGTGCCAGCAGCCCGGACAGGGGGCTAGGGGGATCCTATGGCTACACCTTC.